This is a list of T cell receptor beta chains from one sample in a study of identical twins. A single record per CDR3 protein comes from TCRdb applying MiXCR to the 5' RACE reads. The sample consists of nearly 900,000 distinct CDR3 sequences, about 12% of them appearing once. This same sample was also taken into another study, of yellow fever vaccine responses in identical twins.

Sequencing was carried out using PBMCs. Every receptor here comes from a woman between 18 and 30 years old in good health. CDR3s include the opening cysteine and the closing phenylalanine or tryptophan. A D gene is named only where the DNA matches it firmly. Size is stated for part of the rows, as once, few or many counts, or as a class when the clone is expanded.

v_call,clone_size,d_call,j_call,cdr3_nt,cdr3_aa
TRBV7-3,few,TRBD2,TRBJ2-2,TGTGCCAGCAGCTTACTAGCGGGAGGTGGCGGGGAGCTGTTTTTT,CASSLLAGGGGELFF
TRBV29-1,.,.,TRBJ2-7,TGCAGCGTTGAGCTAGCGGGCCAGGGGGCTTACGAGCAGTACTTC,CSVELAGQGAYEQYF
TRBV7-9,few,TRBD1,TRBJ1-2,TGTGCCAGCAGCCCGCCGGGACAGGGGGCTGGTGGCTACACCTTC,CASSPPGQGAGGYTF
TRBV5-1,many,.,TRBJ1-1,TGCGCCAGCAGGCCAGGGGAATTGAACACTGAAGCTTTCTTT,CASRPGELNTEAFF
TRBV11-2,few,TRBD2,TRBJ2-1,TGTGCCAGCAGCTTAGTCTTACTAGCGGACTACAATGAGCAGTTCTTC,CASSLVLLADYNEQFF
TRBV5-1,.,.,TRBJ2-7,TGCGCCAGCAGCTTGGACCCCCAGGCCACCGAGCAGTACTTC,CASSLDPQATEQYF
TRBV12-3/TRBV12-4,many,.,TRBJ1-5,TGTGCCAGCAGTTTTATCCAGGGACTGGAGCCCCAGCATTTT,CASSFIQGLEPQHF
TRBV12-3/TRBV12-4,many,.,TRBJ1-4,TGTGCCAGCAGTTTGCGTCAGAATAATGAAAAACTGTTTTTT,CASSLRQNNEKLFF
TRBV18,.,TRBD2,TRBJ2-1,TGTGCCAGCTCAGGGCGCGGGAGCAGCAATGAGCAGTTCTTC,CASSGRGSSNEQFF
TRBV29-1,few,.,TRBJ2-1,TGCAGCGTTGAAGATCGGGGGAGCTCCTACAATGAGCAGTTCTTC,CSVEDRGSSYNEQFF
TRBV6-5,few,TRBD1,TRBJ1-1,TGTGCCATCGCAGGGGGCACTGAAGCTTTCTTT,CAIAGGTEAFF
TRBV5-1,many,.,TRBJ2-1,TGCGCCAGCAGCGGATTGACTAGGAAACTGTTCTTC,CASSGLTRKLFF
TRBV3-1,.,.,TRBJ2-2,TGTGCCAGCAGCCACATAAACGTCGAACGAAACACCGGGGAGCTGTTTTTT,CASSHINVERNTGELFF
TRBV6-1,.,TRBD2,TRBJ2-3,TGTGCCAGCAGTCCCATAACTAGCGGGGGGGGCACAGATACGCAGTATTTT,CASSPITSGGGTDTQYF
TRBV3-1,few,TRBD2,TRBJ2-1,TGTGCCAGCAGTCTGAATGAGCGGGGGTGGTCCTACAATGAGCAGTTCTTC,CASSLNERGWSYNEQFF
TRBV7-2,few,.,TRBJ2-5,TGTGCCAGCAGCTCGTCCCGGGACGTCTACCAAGAGACCCAGTACTTC,CASSSSRDVYQETQYF
TRBV12-3/TRBV12-4,.,.,TRBJ1-4,TGTGCCAGCAGTTTTTCAGGGATAAGCGAAAAACTGTTTTTT,CASSFSGISEKLFF
TRBV24-1,.,.,TRBJ2-3,TGTGCCACCAGTGCACGGGGGCGCCGAGTAGATACGCAGTATTTT,CATSARGRRVDTQYF
TRBV12-3/TRBV12-4,.,.,TRBJ2-3,TGTGCCAGCAGACCATCGGAGACTGCTAGCACAGATACGCAGTATTTT,CASRPSETASTDTQYF
TRBV27,.,.,TRBJ1-1,TGTGCCAGCAGTTTATCGAGGCTGCTGAACACTGAAGCTTTCTTT,CASSLSRLLNTEAFF